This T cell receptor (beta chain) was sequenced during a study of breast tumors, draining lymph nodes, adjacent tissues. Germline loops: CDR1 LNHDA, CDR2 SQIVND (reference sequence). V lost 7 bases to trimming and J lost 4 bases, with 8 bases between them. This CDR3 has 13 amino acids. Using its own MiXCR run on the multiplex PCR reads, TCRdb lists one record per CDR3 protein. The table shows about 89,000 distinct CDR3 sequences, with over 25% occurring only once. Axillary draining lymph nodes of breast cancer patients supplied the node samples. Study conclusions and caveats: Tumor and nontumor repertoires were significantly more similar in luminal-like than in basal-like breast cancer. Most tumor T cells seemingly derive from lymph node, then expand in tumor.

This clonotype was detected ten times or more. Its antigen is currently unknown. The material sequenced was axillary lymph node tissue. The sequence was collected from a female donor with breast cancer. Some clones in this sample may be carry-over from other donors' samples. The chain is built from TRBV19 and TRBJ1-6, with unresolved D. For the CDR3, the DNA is TGTGCCAGTATGGGCCCGTATAATTCACCCCTCCACTTT. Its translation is CASMGPYNSPLHF.